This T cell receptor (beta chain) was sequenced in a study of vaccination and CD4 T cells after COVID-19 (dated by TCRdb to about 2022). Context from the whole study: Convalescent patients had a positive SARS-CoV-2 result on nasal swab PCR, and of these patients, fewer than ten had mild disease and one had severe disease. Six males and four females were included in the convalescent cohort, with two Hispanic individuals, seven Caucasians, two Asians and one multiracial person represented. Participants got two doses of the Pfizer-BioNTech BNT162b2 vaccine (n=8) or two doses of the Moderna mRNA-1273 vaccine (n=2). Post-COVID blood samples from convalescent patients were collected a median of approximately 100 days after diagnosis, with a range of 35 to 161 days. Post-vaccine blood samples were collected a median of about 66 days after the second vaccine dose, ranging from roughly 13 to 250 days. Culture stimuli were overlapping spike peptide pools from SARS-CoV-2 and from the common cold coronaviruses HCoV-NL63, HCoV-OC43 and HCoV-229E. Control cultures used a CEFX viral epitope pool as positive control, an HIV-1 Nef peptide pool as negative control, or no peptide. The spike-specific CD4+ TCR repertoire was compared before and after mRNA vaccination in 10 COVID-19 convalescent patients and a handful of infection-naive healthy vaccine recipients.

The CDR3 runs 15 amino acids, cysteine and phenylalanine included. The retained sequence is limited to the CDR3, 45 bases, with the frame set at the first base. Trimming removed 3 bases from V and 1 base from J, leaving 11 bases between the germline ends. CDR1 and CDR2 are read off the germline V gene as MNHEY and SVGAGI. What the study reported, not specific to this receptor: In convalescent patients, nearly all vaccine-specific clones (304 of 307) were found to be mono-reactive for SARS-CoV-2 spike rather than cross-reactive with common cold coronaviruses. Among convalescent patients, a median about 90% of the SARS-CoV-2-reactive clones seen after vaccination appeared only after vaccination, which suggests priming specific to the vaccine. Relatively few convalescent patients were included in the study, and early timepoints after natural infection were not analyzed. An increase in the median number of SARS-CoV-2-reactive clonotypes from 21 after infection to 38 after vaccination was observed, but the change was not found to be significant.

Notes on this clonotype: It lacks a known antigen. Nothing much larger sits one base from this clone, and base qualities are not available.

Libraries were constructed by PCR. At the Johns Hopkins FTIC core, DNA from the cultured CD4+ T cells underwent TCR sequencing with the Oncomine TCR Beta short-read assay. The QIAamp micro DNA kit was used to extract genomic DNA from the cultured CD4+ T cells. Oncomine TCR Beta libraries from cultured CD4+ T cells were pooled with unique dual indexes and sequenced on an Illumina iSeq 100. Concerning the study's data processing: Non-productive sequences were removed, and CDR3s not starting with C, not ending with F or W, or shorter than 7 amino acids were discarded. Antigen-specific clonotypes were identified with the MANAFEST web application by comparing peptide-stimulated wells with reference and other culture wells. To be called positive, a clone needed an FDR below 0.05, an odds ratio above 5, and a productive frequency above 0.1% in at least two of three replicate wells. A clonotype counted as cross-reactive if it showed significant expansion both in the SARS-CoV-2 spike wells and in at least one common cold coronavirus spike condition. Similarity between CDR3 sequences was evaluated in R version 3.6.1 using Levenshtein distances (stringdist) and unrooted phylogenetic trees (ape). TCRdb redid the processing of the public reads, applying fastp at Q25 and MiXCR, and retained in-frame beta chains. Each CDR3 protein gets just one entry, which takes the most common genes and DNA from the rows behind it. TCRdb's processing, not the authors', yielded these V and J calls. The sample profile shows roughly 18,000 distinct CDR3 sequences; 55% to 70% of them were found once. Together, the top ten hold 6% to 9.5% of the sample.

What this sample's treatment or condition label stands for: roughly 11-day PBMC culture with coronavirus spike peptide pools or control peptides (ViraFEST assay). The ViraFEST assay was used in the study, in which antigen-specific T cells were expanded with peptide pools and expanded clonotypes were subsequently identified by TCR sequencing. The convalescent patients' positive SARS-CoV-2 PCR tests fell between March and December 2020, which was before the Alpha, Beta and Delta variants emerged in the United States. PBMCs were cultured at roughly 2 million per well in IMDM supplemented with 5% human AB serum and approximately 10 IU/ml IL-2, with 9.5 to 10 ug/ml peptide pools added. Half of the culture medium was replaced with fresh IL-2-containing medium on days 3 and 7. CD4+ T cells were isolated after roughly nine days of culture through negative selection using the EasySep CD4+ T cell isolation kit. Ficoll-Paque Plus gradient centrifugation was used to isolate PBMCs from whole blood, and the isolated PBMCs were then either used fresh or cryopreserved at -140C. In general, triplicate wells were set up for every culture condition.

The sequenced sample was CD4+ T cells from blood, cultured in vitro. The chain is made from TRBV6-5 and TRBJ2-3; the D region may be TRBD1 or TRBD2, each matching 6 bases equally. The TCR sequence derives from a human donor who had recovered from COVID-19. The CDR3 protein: CASSYSGARTDTQYF. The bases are TGTGCCAGCAGTTATTCGGGGGCGCGCACAGATACGCAGTATTTT.